The 7 T cell receptor beta chains reported below all come from one sample, sequenced in a study of T cells in Graves' hyperthyroidism and ophthalmopathy. There were TCR beta CDR3 regions amplified from RNA transcripts. The HTBI primer set served for first-round RT-PCR of the TCR CDR3. TCRdb re-called the multiplex PCR reads with MiXCR, one entry per CDR3 protein. The sample yields some 440,000 distinct CDR3 sequences, about 15% seen once. The sample was blood. The receptors were gathered from a woman under 30 with Graves' hyperthyroidism.

This clonotype was observed many times. This sequence joins TRBV9 and TRBJ2-2, with 12 bases that match TRBD2. The CDR3 contains 17 residues. The V segment lost 4 bases and the J segment 0 bases; nucleotides outside the gene matches: 4. Germline CDR1 and CDR2: SGDLS and YYNGEE. The CDR3 loop is CASSRLAGAPNTGELFF. CDR3 DNA: TGTGCCAGCAGCAGACTAGCGGGAGCACCGAACACCGGGGAGCTGTTTTTT.

The table lists this clonotype with many counts. This chain uses TRBV5-1 with TRBJ1-1, with D hard to call. V was pared by 4 bases and J by 6 bases, with 16 bases between. The CDR3 has 14 residues. Germline CDR1 reads SGHRS; CDR2 reads YFSETQ. CDR3: CASSPSDLGAEAFF. As DNA, the CDR3 is TGCGCCAGCAGCCCCTCAGACCTCGGGGCTGAAGCTTTCTTT.

This clonotype was seen repeatedly, ten times or more. The CDR3 coding sequence is TGTGCCAGCTCACCTTCCCCGGGCGGGGTCGAAGCTTTCTTT. This encodes CASSPSPGGVEAFF. V is TRBV18 and J is TRBJ1-1; no reliable D call. V lost 3 bases and J lost 8, with 16 bases in between. Per the germline V gene, CDR1 is KGHSH and CDR2 is LQKENI. CDR3 length: 14 amino acids. The full variable domain, its missing parts supplied by reference TRBV18 and TRBJ1-1, is NAGVMQNPRHLVRRRGQEARLRCSPMKGHSHVYWYRQLPEEGLKFMVYLQKENIIDESGMPKERFSAEFPKEGPSILRIQQVVRGDSAAYFCASSPSPGGVEAFFGQGTRLTVV.

This clonotype was observed a handful of times. The chain is built from TRBV5-1 and TRBJ1-2, with D possibly TRBD1 on 6 matching bases. The CDR3 runs 14 residues. V shed 4 bases and J shed 6 bases, with 16 bases lying between them. The germline gives CDR1 SGHRS, CDR2 YFSETQ. The CDR3 sequence: CASSPDRHLNGYTF. DNA for the CDR3: TGCGCCAGCAGCCCCGACAGGCATTTAAATGGCTACACCTTC.

This clonotype was recorded many times. The gene calls are TRBV7-2 and TRBJ2-1; tentatively, D is TRBD2 (6 bases). Deletions cut 2 bases from V and 4 bases from J, with 12 bases between. The CDR3 spans 15 residues. CDR1 and CDR2 from the germline V gene are SGHTA and FQGNSA. CDR3 amino acids: CASSLFAGPYNEQFF. CDR3 in DNA: TGTGCCAGCAGCTTATTTGCGGGACCTTACAATGAGCAGTTCTTC.

This clonotype was found many times. The chain is built from TRBV20-1 and TRBJ2-1, with TRBD2 identical over 8 bases. Germline trimming cut 6 bases from V and 3 bases from J; bases unmatched to any gene: 7. The CDR3 covers 14 residues. Germline assignment: CDR1 DFQATT and CDR2 SNEGSKA (reference sequence). CDR3 sequence reads: CSAPGLGLYNEQFF. CDR3 DNA: TGCAGTGCCCCGGGACTAGGGCTCTACAATGAGCAGTTCTTC.

This sequence joins TRBV19 and TRBJ1-6, with TRBD1 as a possible D gene (5 bases). The germline gives CDR1 LNHDA, CDR2 SQIVND (reference sequence). V was clipped by 3 bases and J by 10 bases, with 16 bases between them. CDR3 size: 15 residues. The CDR3 spells CASSIGGGSGSPLHF. The CDR3 bases are TGTGCCAGTAGTATTGGCGGGGGATCGGGATCACCCCTCCACTTT.